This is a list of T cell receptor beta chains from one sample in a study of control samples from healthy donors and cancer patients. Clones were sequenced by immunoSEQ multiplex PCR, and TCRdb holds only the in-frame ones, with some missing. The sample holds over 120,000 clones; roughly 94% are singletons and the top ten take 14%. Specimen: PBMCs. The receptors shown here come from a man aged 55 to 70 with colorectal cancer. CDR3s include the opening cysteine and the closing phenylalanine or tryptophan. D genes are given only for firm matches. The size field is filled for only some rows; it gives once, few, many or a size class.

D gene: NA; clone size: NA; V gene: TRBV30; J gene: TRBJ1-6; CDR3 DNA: TGTGCCTGGAGCTTTCCGGCAGGGTATAATTCACCCCTCCACTTT; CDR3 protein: CAWSFPAGYNSPLHF
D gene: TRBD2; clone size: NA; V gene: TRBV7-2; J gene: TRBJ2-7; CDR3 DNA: TGTGCCAGCAGATCCGGGACTAACTCCTACGAGCAGTACTTC; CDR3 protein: CASRSGTNSYEQYF
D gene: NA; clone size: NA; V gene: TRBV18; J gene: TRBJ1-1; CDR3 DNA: TGTGCCAGCTCACCGGAGACAGGGAACACTGAAGCTTTCTTT; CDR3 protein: CASSPETGNTEAFF
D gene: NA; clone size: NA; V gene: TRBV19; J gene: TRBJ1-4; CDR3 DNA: TGTGCCAGTAGCCAACAGGTTAATGAAAAACTGTTTTTT; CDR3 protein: CASSQQVNEKLFF
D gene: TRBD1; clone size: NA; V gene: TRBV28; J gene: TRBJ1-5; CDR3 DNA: TGTGCCAGCGCAGGACAGGGAAGGGATCAGCCCCAGCATTTT; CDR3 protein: CASAGQGRDQPQHF
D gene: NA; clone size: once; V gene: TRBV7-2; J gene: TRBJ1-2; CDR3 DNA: TGTGCCAGCAGCTTAGGCGGCAAAACCTATGGCTACACCTTC; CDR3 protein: CASSLGGKTYGYTF
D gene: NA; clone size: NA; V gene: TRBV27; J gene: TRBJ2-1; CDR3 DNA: TGTGCCAGCAGTTCCCTTGACAATGAGCAGTTCTTC; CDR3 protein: CASSSLDNEQFF
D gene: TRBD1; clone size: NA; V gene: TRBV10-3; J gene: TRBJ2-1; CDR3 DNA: TGTGCCATCAGTGACTCCCCGAGACAGGGATGGGAGCAGTTCTTC; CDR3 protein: CAISDSPRQGWEQFF
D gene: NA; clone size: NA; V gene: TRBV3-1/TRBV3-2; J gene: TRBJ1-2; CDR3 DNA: TGTGCCAGCAGCCAAGTACAAGGAGGTAAAACGGGCTACACCTTC; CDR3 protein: CASSQVQGGKTGYTF
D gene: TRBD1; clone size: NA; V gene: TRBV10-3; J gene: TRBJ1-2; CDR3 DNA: TGTGCCACCCAAACAGGGGACAGCGTCTATGGCTACACCTTC; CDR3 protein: CATQTGDSVYGYTF
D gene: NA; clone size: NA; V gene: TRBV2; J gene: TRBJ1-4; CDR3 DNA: TGTGCCAGCAGGCCGAAAGAAGGGTGGGAAAAACTGTTTTTT; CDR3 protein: CASRPKEGWEKLFF
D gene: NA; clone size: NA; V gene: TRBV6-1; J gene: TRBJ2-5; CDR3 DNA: TGTGCCAGCAGTGAACGAGGTTGGACCCAGTACTTC; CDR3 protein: CASSERGWTQYF
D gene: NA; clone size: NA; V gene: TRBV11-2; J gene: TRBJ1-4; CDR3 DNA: TGTGCCAGCAGCTTTAAAAGTACTAATGAAAAACTGTTTTTT; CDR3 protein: CASSFKSTNEKLFF
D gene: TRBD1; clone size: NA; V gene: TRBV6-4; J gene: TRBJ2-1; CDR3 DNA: TGTGCCAGCAGTTTCGGACAGGAACTGAGCTCCTACAATGAGCAGTTCTTC; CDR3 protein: CASSFGQELSSYNEQFF
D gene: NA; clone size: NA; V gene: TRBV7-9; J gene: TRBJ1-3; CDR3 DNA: TGTGCCAGCAGTCATAACTCTGGAAACACCATATATTTT; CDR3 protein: CASSHNSGNTIYF
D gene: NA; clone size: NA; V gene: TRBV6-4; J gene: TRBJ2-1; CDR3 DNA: TGTGCCAGCAGTGACTCGAGTCGGGGGACTGAGCAGTTCTTC; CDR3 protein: CASSDSSRGTEQFF
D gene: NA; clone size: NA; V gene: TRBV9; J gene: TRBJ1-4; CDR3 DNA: TGTGCCAGCAGCTCTCAGACCGCGGTGGGTGAAAAACTGTTTTTT; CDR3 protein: CASSSQTAVGEKLFF
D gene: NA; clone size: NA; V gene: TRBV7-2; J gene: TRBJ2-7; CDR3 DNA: TGTGCCAGCAGCTTAGCGGGCGGGGAAAAGCAGTACTTC; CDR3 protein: CASSLAGGEKQYF
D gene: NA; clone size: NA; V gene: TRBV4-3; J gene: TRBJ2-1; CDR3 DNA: TGCGCCAGCAGCCATCGGCATGAGCAGTTCTTC; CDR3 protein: CASSHRHEQFF
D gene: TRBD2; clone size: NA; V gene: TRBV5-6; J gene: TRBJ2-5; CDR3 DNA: TGTGCCAGCAGCTTGATTACCGGACTAGCCTTAAATAAAGAGACCCAGTACTTC; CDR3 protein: CASSLITGLALNKETQYF
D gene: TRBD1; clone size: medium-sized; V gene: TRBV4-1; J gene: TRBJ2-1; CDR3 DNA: TGCGCCAGCAGCTACCGGGACAGGGGAGGTGATGAGCAGTTCTTC; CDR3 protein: CASSYRDRGGDEQFF
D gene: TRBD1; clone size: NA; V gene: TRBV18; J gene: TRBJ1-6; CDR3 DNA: TGTGCCAGCTCTCTACAGGGGGACGATTCACCCCTCCACTTT; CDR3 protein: CASSLQGDDSPLHF
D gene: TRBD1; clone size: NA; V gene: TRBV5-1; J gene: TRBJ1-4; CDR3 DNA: TGCGCCAGCAGCTTGGGACCTACGGGGACAGGGGGTCAAAAACTGTTTTTT; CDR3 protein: CASSLGPTGTGGQKLFF
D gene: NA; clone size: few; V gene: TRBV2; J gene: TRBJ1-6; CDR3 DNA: TGTGCCAGCAGACTGGACAGCTTTTATAATTCACCCCTCCACTTT; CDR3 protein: CASRLDSFYNSPLHF
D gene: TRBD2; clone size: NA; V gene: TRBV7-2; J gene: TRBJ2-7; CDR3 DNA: TGTGCCAGCAGCTTAAGCGGGGTTTCCTACGAGCAGTACTTC; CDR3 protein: CASSLSGVSYEQYF
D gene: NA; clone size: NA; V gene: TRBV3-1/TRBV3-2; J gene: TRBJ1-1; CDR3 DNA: TGTGCCAGCAGCCAGGGACACTCGAACACTGAAGCTTTCTTT; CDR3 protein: CASSQGHSNTEAFF
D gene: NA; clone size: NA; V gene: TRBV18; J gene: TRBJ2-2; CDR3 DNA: TGTGCCAGCTCACCACGAGGATCCGGGGAGCTGTTTTTT; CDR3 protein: CASSPRGSGELFF
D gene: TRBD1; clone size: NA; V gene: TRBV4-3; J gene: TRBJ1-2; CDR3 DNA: TGCGCCAGCAGCCAGACAGGGGGCGGCTATGGCTACACCTTC; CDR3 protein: CASSQTGGGYGYTF
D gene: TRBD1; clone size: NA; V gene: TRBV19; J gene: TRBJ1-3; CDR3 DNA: TGTGCCAGCACCAGACAGGGAATGCACTCTGGAAACACCATATATTTT; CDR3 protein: CASTRQGMHSGNTIYF